What follows describes a single T cell receptor beta chain. TCRdb itself ran the RT-PCR reads through MiXCR, one entry per CDR3 protein. The sample lists about 570,000 distinct CDR3 sequences, around 10% occurring once. Trimming left V 4 bases short and J 4 bases short, with 12 bases between. Germline CDR1 is SGDLS and CDR2 is YYNGEE. The CDR3 extends over 13 amino acids. This record comes from a study of response to subunit inactivated influenza vaccine. The same data also contributed to another study, on T cells expressing NK-cell markers. That report adds: 5'RACE template switching built TCR beta cDNA with unique molecular identifiers. One observes that, in several donors, these clonotypes were also the leading ones within the CD3+CD56-NKG2C+ fraction.

The specimen comprised PBMCs from blood, sampled on the day of vaccination. This sequence originates from a man between 45 and 60 years old who received an inactivated influenza vaccine. J is TRBJ2-7 and V is TRBV9; D possibly corresponds to TRBD1 (6 bases). The CDR3 is CASSKGHSYEQYF. The CDR3 bases are TGTGCCAGCAGCAAGGGACACTCTTACGAGCAGTACTTC.